The sequence of this T cell receptor beta chain was determined in a study of spatial heterogeneity in lung cancer (dated by TCRdb to between 2018 and 2021). Broadly, across the study: The donors were approximately 70 patients from the lung TRACERx cohort who had early-stage, untreated non-small cell lung cancer. Follow-up PBMC samples were sequenced whenever the samples were available, and the median time to follow-up was approximately 24 months after resection. Beta-chain transcripts were consistently detected in greater numbers than alpha-chain transcripts, which likely reflected higher beta-chain transcript abundance. In the raw uncorrected reads, each unique combination of TCR and UMI appeared more than ten times on average. The study quantitatively compared TCR alpha and beta repertoires across multiple tumor regions, matched nontumor lung and blood in non-small cell lung cancer. Nonsynonymous mutation counts, determined by whole-exome sequencing of tumor tissue, were related to TCR repertoire features. Both alpha and beta chains were TCR-sequenced in samples taken at surgery, namely 220 tumor regions, 61 to 65 matched nontumor lung samples and about 52 PBMC samples.

According to the study, the label for this sample's time point signals: blood at routine non-recurrence follow-up after resection. Whole RNA extracted from tumor and nontumor lung tissue, or from cryopreserved PBMC samples, was used for TCR sequencing without cell sorting. Patients were selected for TCR sequencing only if sufficient RNA was available from at least two tumor regions. What the research found in general, with its limitations: Additional single-cell paired TCR alpha and beta sequencing was considered necessary to confirm, at a functional level, the hypothesis that regional TCRs recognize regional mutations. Ubiquitous expanded tumor TCRs showed up in blood more often at tumor resection than at routine follow-up. Only 11 to 15 patients were included in the comparisons of baseline and follow-up blood repertoires.

In regard to this clonotype: Its cognate antigen has yet to be identified. Within one base of it there is no much larger clone, and no base qualities were kept.

Libraries were constructed by 5' RACE. These reads were obtained on a NextSeq 500. The TCR library protocol attached a unique molecular identifier to each TCR cDNA molecule to allow correction of PCR and sequencing errors. Per the authors' processing: Decombinator tools were used for TCR identification, UMI-based error correction and CDR3 extraction. TCRs above a frequency of 2 per 1,000, corresponding to the top 1% of the tumor frequency distribution, were defined as expanded. Renyi diversity was calculated using the R vegan package after each repertoire was subsampled 100 times to 5,000 TCRs. CDR3 similarity networks were built from amino acid triplet string-kernel similarity, with CDR3s being connected when pairwise similarity was above 0.82. TCRdb itself trimmed the public reads at Q25 with fastp, ran MiXCR and retained productive beta chains. Rows merge per CDR3 protein into single entries with the most common DNA and genes. None of the V and J calls come from the authors' own analysis; TCRdb made them. The sample table holds under 150,000 distinct CDR3 sequences, of which 11% were seen once. Around 24% of the sample is taken by the ten largest.

Counted from cysteine to phenylalanine, this CDR3 has 18 amino acids. Only the CDR3 DNA stays, 54 bases, in frame from base 1. CDR1 and CDR2 (SGHDT, YYEEEE) derive from the germline V gene. V ends up 2 bases short and J 1 base short, with an unmatched junction base count of 8. The rearrangement combines TRBV5-6 with TRBJ2-5; 13 central nucleotides agree with TRBD2. The sequenced sample was PBMCs, obtained at follow-up. The clonotype originates from a female donor with early-stage non-small cell lung cancer. Here is the DNA: TGTGCCAGCAGCTTCCGCAGACTAGCGGGAGGTGGCCAAGAGACCCAGTACTTC. Its amino acids are CASSFRRLAGGGQETQYF.